The 18 T cell receptor beta chains in this list originate from one sample, sequenced in a study of T cell repertoires in cytomegalovirus infection. TCRdb fed the reads into MiXCR, producing one record per CDR3 protein. The sample yields more than 400,000 distinct CDR3 sequences, about 25% seen once. Source material: PBMCs. These receptors originate from a human donor in good health (CMV status not recorded). Some clones in this sample may be carry-over from other donors' samples.

This clonotype was counted at least ten times. The chain carries TRBV7-6 and TRBJ1-3; D is undetermined. CDR3 length: 16 amino acids. V shed 2 bases and J shed 0 bases, with 11 bases lying between them. From germline, CDR1 is SGHVS and CDR2 FNYEAQ. CDR3 nucleotides: TGTGCCAGCAGCTTACAGTCACGGTTCTCTGGAAACACCATATATTTT. Amino acid sequence: CASSLQSRFSGNTIYF. The full variable domain, rest sourced from reference TRBV7-6 and TRBJ1-3, is GAGVSQSPRYKVTKRGQDVALRCDPISGHVSLYWYRQALGQGPEFLTYFNYEAQQDKSGLPNDRFSAERPEGSISTLTIQRTEQRDSAMYRCASSLQSRFSGNTIYFGEGSWLTVV.

There are a few counts of this clonotype. This CDR3 reads CASGVTYEQYF. The CDR3 coding sequence is TGTGCCAGCGGAGTAACCTACGAGCAGTACTTC. V and J are TRBV28 and TRBJ2-7; no reliable D call. Trimming pared 8 bases from V and 2 bases from J, leaving 7 bases between. CDR3 size: 11 residues. CDR1 and CDR2 from the germline V gene are MDHEN and SYDVKM.

This chain connects TRBV30 to TRBJ2-3, with D perhaps TRBD2 (6 bases). This CDR3 is 14 amino acids long. V dropped 0 bases and J dropped 8 bases, with 15 bases sitting between them. Germline CDR1 is GTSNPN and CDR2 is SVGIG (reference sequence). This CDR3 is CAWSVPGRARTQYF. In DNA, the CDR3 is TGTGCCTGGAGTGTACCCGGGAGAGCTCGTACGCAGTATTTT.

This clonotype appeared a few times. V gene TRBV5-5 combines with J gene TRBJ1-1, with D hard to call. There are 15 residues in the CDR3. Trimming cost V 5 bases and J 5 bases, with 19 bases left between them. CDR1 is SGHKS, CDR2 YYEKEE, per germline (reference sequence). The CDR3 region is CASSVDGWPRTEAFF. DNA of the CDR3: TGTGCCAGCAGTGTTGATGGGTGGCCGCGGACTGAAGCTTTCTTT.

The chain employs TRBV19 and TRBJ1-5; maybe TRBD1 (5 bases). V lost 3 bases and J 3 bases, leaving 9 bases between the germline ends. CDR3 length: 14 residues. The germline V gene encodes CDR1 LNHDA and CDR2 SQIVND (reference sequence). The CDR3, as DNA: TGTGCCAGTAGTATTGTTGGGACCAATCAGCCCCAGCATTTT. Translated, it gives CASSIVGTNQPQHF. Full variable domain (outside the CDR3, taken from reference TRBV19 and TRBJ1-5): DGGITQSPKYLFRKEGQNVTLSCEQNLNHDAMYWYRQDPGQGLRLIYYSQIVNDFQKGDIAEGYSVSREKKESFPLTVTSAQKNPTAFYLCASSIVGTNQPQHFGDGTRLSIL.

V is TRBV30 and J is TRBJ1-5; possible D gene TRBD1, 5 bases. The CDR3 consists of 14 residues. The germline V gene encodes CDR1 GTSNPN and CDR2 SVGIG (reference sequence). The V end was cut by 5 bases, the J end by 5 bases, with 16 bases between. The CDR3 spells CAWAPGLGDQPQHF. The DNA for the CDR3 is TGTGCCTGGGCCCCGGGACTGGGCGATCAGCCCCAGCATTTT.

This chain uses TRBV20-1 with TRBJ2-7; 10 bases align to TRBD2. Germline V gives CDR1 DFQATT, CDR2 SNEGSKA (reference sequence). CDR3 length: 14 residues. Losses at the gene ends were 6 bases for V and 7 bases for J; bases not matched to a gene: 12. This CDR3 is CSAAEGKAGGEQYV. The CDR3 bases are TGCAGTGCCGCCGAGGGGAAAGCGGGAGGGGAGCAGTACGTC.

The V gene is TRBV4-1, the J gene TRBJ2-5, with D possibly matching TRBD2 (5 bases). The length of the CDR3 is 13 residues. V lost 2 bases and J lost 5, with 9 bases in between. Germline V gene sequence: CDR1 MGHRA, CDR2 YSYEKL. CDR3 loop: CASSQLLGETQYF. DNA for the CDR3: TGCGCCAGCAGCCAACTACTAGGGGAGACCCAGTACTTC.

The CDR3 DNA reads TGCAGCGTTGCCTTGGGAGGGCCAACAGATACGCAGTATTTT. Protein sequence: CSVALGGPTDTQYF. The chain recombines TRBV29-1 with TRBJ2-3, with 7 bases lining up with TRBD2. With V trimmed by 4 bases and J by 3 bases, 7 bases remained unmatched. Germline assignment: CDR1 SQVTM and CDR2 ANQGSEA. The CDR3 contains 14 residues.

This clonotype came up many times. The chain is built from TRBV7-8 and TRBJ2-7, with 10 bases identical to TRBD2. The CDR3 loop spans 15 amino acids. V trimming: 3 bases; J trimming: 6 bases; junction bases outside the gene matches: 8. The V gene's germline CDR1 is SGHVS and CDR2 FQNEAQ. The CDR3 spells CASSFLSSGSTEQYF. The DNA for the CDR3 is TGTGCCAGCAGCTTCCTATCTAGCGGGAGTACCGAGCAGTACTTC.

This clonotype has a handful of counts. V and J are TRBV12-3 or TRBV12-4 and TRBJ2-1, with TRBD2 matching 9 bases. This CDR3 region has 14 residues. The V segment lost 7 bases and the J segment 9 bases; nucleotides outside the gene matches: 10. Written as DNA, the CDR3 is TGTGCCAGCACCTGGGTAGCGGGAGATGGTGAGCAGTTCTTC. It codes for CASTWVAGDGEQFF.

This clonotype showed up many times. The J gene is TRBJ2-2, the V gene TRBV5-5, with 7 bases lining up with TRBD2. The CDR3 covers 13 residues. The germline gives CDR1 SGHKS, CDR2 YYEKEE (reference sequence). V was clipped by 5 bases and J by 8 bases; unmatched bases: 6. CDR3 nucleotide sequence: TGTGCCAGCAGAAGCGGGGTTGGGGGGGAGCTGTTTTTT. Translation: CASRSGVGGELFF.

The chain employs TRBV6-6 and TRBJ1-4; maybe TRBD1 (6 bases). The CDR3 is 16 residues long. From germline, CDR1 is MNHNY and CDR2 SVGAGI (reference sequence). Trimming removed 3 bases from V and 3 bases from J, with 14 bases in between. This CDR3 is CASSYTGGGSNEKLFF. In nucleotides, the CDR3 is TGTGCCAGCAGTTATACCGGGGGGGGCTCTAATGAAAAACTGTTTTTT.

The chain has TRBV6-1 and TRBJ1-2; D gene unclear. The CDR3 covers 14 residues. Trimming removed 2 bases from V and 0 bases from J, with 7 bases in between. Looked up from germline, CDR1 is MNHNS and CDR2 is SASEGT. DNA of the CDR3: TGTGCCAGCAGTGAATCATGGTCTAACTATGGCTACACCTTC. Translating it yields CASSESWSNYGYTF.

This clonotype was counted a few times. The rearrangement uses TRBV19 and TRBJ2-1; 8 bases align to TRBD2. The CDR3 runs 20 residues. Germline V gene data show CDR1 as LNHDA and CDR2 as SQIVND (reference sequence). The ends lost 10 bases at V and 2 bases at J; junction bases unmatched: 25. CDR3 loop: CATESTGGRLWSSAYNEQFF. Here the CDR3 DNA reads TGTGCCACCGAAAGTACTGGCGGGAGGCTTTGGTCTTCCGCCTACAATGAGCAGTTCTTC.

V usage is TRBV15 and J usage is TRBJ2-3, with TRBD1 matching over 7 bases. This CDR3 has 15 residues. With V trimmed by 6 bases and J by 0 bases, 6 bases remained unmatched. Per germline, CDR1 LNHNV and CDR2 YYDKDF (reference sequence). This CDR3 reads CATRTTGASTDTQYF. The CDR3 DNA reads as TGTGCCACCAGAACCACAGGGGCGAGCACAGATACGCAGTATTTT. Based on the CDR3 plus reference TRBV15 and TRBJ2-3, the full variable domain is DAMVIQNPRYQVTQFGKPVTLSCSQTLNHNVMYWYQQKSSQAPKLLFHYYDKDFNNEADTPDNFQSRRPNTSFCFLDIRSPGLGDTAMYLCATRTTGASTDTQYFGPGTRLTVL.

This clonotype occurred many times. Compared with germline, one end of the junction differs, possibly owing to a read error. This chain joins TRBV6-5 and TRBJ2-3; 12 bases agree with TRBD2. The germline CDR1 and CDR2 sequences are MNHEY and SVGAGI. There are 16 residues in the CDR3. CDR3 sequence: CASSYLLAGGTDTQYF. CDR3 in DNA: TGTGCCAGCAGTTACCTACTAGCGGGAGGCACCGATACGCAGTATTTT.

The V gene is TRBV28, the J gene TRBJ1-2; D may be TRBD1 (5 bases). This CDR3 region has 14 residues. With 10 bases removed from V and 1 base from J, the gap between germline ends came to 16 bases. Germline-derived CDR1 and CDR2 are MDHEN and SYDVKM. The chain's CDR3 is CATTRQGGNYGYTF. In DNA form, the CDR3 reads TGTGCCACAACCCGGCAGGGTGGTAACTATGGCTACACCTTC.